The 29 T cell receptor beta chains below all came from one sample that was sequenced in a study of T cells in Graves' hyperthyroidism and ophthalmopathy. From RNA transcripts, TCR beta CDR3 regions were amplified. First-round RT-PCR with HTBI primers amplified the TCR CDR3 region. TCRdb reprocessed the multiplex PCR reads with MiXCR, giving one entry per CDR3 protein. This table holds approximately 400,000 distinct CDR3 sequences, under 15% found once. The sample was blood. These receptors were obtained from a woman aged 30 to 39 with Graves' hyperthyroidism.

The genes are TRBV6-1 and TRBJ2-6; a possible D gene is TRBD2 (5 bases). CDR1 is MNHNS and CDR2 is SASEGT in the germline V gene. Between the trimmed V and J ends, which lost 1 base and 2 bases, there was a span of 12 bases. The CDR3 has 17 residues. CDR3 sequence: CASSEVVSGAGANVLTF. The CDR3, as DNA: TGTGCCAGCAGTGAAGTGGTGTCCGGGGCTGGGGCCAACGTCCTGACTTTC.

This clonotype has only a few counts. The gene calls are TRBV7-9 and TRBJ2-5, with 12 bases aligning to TRBD2. Per the germline V gene, CDR1 is SEHNR and CDR2 is FQNEAQ (reference sequence). This CDR3 spans 15 amino acids. V was clipped by 4 bases and J by 4 bases; unmatched bases: 4. The CDR3 loop is CASSSQLAGGETQYF. DNA of the CDR3: TGTGCCAGCAGCTCTCAACTAGCGGGAGGAGAGACCCAGTACTTC.

This clonotype showed up many times. The chain has TRBV3-1 and TRBJ2-5; D might be TRBD2 (6 bases). The CDR3 consists of 17 residues. Per germline, CDR1 LGHDT and CDR2 YNNKEL (reference sequence). Trimming stripped 0 bases from V and 1 base from J, with 15 bases between. CDR3 in amino acids: CASSQDRFAGSQETQYF. CDR3 DNA: TGTGCCAGCAGCCAAGATCGGTTCGCGGGGAGCCAAGAGACCCAGTACTTC.

The CDR3 region is CASSLVAGADSPLHF. The DNA for the CDR3 is TGTGCCAGCAGCTTAGTCGCAGGCGCCGATTCACCCCTCCACTTT. The chain is built from TRBV7-2 and TRBJ1-6; D is undetermined. Trimming shortened V by 1 base and J by 8 bases, and 12 bases separated the two germline ends. Per the germline V gene, CDR1 is SGHTA and CDR2 is FQGNSA. This CDR3 has 15 amino acids. Full variable domain (rest looked up from reference TRBV7-2 and TRBJ1-6): GAGVSQSPSNKVTEKGKDVELRCDPISGHTALYWYRQSLGQGLEFLIYFQGNSAPDKSGLPSDRFSAERTGGSVSTLTIQRTQQEDSAVYLCASSLVAGADSPLHFGNGTRLTVT.

This rearrangement joins TRBV5-1 to TRBJ2-6, with D perhaps TRBD1 or TRBD2 (5 bases each). The germline gives CDR1 SGHRS, CDR2 YFSETQ. This CDR3 has 17 amino acids. V was pared by 0 bases and J by 0 bases, with 10 bases between. DNA for the CDR3: TGCGCCAGCAGCTTGGCGGGGCAACACTCTGGGGCCAACGTCCTGACTTTC. It encodes CASSLAGQHSGANVLTF.

This clonotype was detected ten times or more. The J gene is TRBJ2-1, the V gene TRBV12-3 or TRBV12-4, with TRBD2 matching 9 bases. The V gene end was trimmed by 9 bases and the J gene end by 4 bases; junction bases not matched to a gene: 7. The CDR3 consists of 14 residues. The CDR3 DNA reads as TGTGCCAGTCACGGGACTAGCCCATACAATGAGCAGTTCTTC. Translating it yields CASHGTSPYNEQFF.

This clonotype was counted ten times or more. V usage is TRBV20-1 and J usage is TRBJ2-1, with D perhaps matching TRBD2 (6 bases). Germline CDR1 and CDR2: DFQATT and SNEGSKA (reference sequence). The CDR3 is made up of 14 amino acids. Trimming removed 5 bases from V and 0 bases from J, with 11 bases in between. As DNA, the CDR3 is TGCAGTGCTGGGGACTTCTCCTCCTACAATGAGCAGTTCTTC. Amino acid sequence: CSAGDFSSYNEQFF.

This clonotype showed up many times. This chain joins TRBV28 and TRBJ2-3; D gene uncertain. Trimming stripped 2 bases from V and 1 base from J, with 7 bases between. The CDR3 extends over 14 amino acids. Germline V gene data show CDR1 as MDHEN and CDR2 as SYDVKM. The DNA of the CDR3 is TGTGCCAGCAGTTTACTAGTGCGCACAGATACGCAGTATTTT. This codes for CASSLLVRTDTQYF.

This clonotype showed up just a few times. The chain couples TRBV7-8 to TRBJ2-5, with a tentative D call TRBD2 (6 bases). The CDR3 runs to 14 residues. Germline CDR1 SGHVS, CDR2 FQNEAQ. Deletions cut 4 bases from V and 5 bases from J, with 14 bases between. This CDR3 is CASSYPREHETQYF. The DNA of the CDR3 is TGTGCCAGCAGCTATCCACGGGAGCACGAGACCCAGTACTTC.

This clonotype was seen a few times. The genes are TRBV6-5 and TRBJ2-3, with a possible D match to TRBD2 (6 bases). Germline CDR1 is MNHEY and CDR2 is SVGAGI. The germline V and J ends were trimmed by 2 bases and 6 bases, with 15 bases remaining between them. There are 15 residues in the CDR3. CDR3 protein: CASSYRAGADDTQYF. The DNA of the CDR3 is TGTGCCAGCAGTTACCGAGCGGGTGCAGACGATACGCAGTATTTT.

This clonotype has ten or more counts. The V call is TRBV28, the J call TRBJ2-3; tentatively, D is TRBD2 (6 bases). The CDR3 runs 14 residues. Trimming removed 3 bases at V and 6 bases at J, with 13 bases between. CDR1 and CDR2 from the germline V gene are MDHEN and SYDVKM. CDR3 nucleotide sequence: TGTGCCAGCAGTTTGGGTCTAGCGTCCGATACGCAGTATTTT. Translating gives CASSLGLASDTQYF.

This clonotype was observed at least ten times. V gene TRBV6-1 combines with J gene TRBJ1-1; no reliable D call. The CDR3 consists of 12 residues. The germline V gene encodes CDR1 MNHNS and CDR2 SASEGT. Between the trimmed V and J ends, which lost 8 bases and 3 bases, there was a span of 10 bases. Written as DNA, the CDR3 is TGTGCCAGCGGCCGTGGGGACACTGAAGCTTTCTTT. Translating it yields CASGRGDTEAFF.

At least ten counts were recorded for this clonotype. This chain connects TRBV30 to TRBJ1-3; a weak D match, TRBD1 (6 bases). Per the germline V gene, CDR1 is GTSNPN and CDR2 is SVGIG (reference sequence). CDR3 length: 15 amino acids. Trimming removed 7 bases at V and 2 bases at J, with 18 bases between. The chain's CDR3 is CAYIPGGKAGNTIYF. The CDR3 nucleotides read TGTGCCTATATTCCGGGGGGCAAAGCTGGAAACACCATATATTTT.

This clonotype was seen many times. The chain links TRBV3-1 to TRBJ1-6; 8 bases line up with TRBD1. CDR1 is LGHDT, CDR2 YNNKEL, per germline (reference sequence). The CDR3 loop spans 13 amino acids. V gave up 5 bases and J gave up 7 bases; unmatched junction bases: 1. The DNA of the CDR3 is TGTGCCAGCAGCTGGGACAGGAATTCACCCCTCCACTTT. Protein product: CASSWDRNSPLHF.

This clonotype occurred a few times. The rearrangement joins TRBV6-5 to TRBJ1-2; 10 nucleotides match TRBD1. V was clipped by 2 bases and J by 2 bases; unmatched bases: 11. The germline gives CDR1 MNHEY, CDR2 SVGAGI. CDR3 length: 18 amino acids. This CDR3 reads CASSYQDRGRNYNYGYTF. The CDR3 coding sequence is TGTGCCAGCAGTTACCAAGACAGGGGGCGGAACTACAACTATGGCTACACCTTC.

The table lists this clonotype with many counts. This chain links TRBV27 with TRBJ1-1; 7 nucleotides align to TRBD1. Losses at the gene ends were 4 bases for V and 3 bases for J; bases not matched to a gene: 5. The germline CDR1 and CDR2 sequences are MNHEY and SMNVEV (reference sequence). The CDR3 loop spans 14 amino acids. The CDR3 sequence is CASSYGRGDTEAFF. The CDR3 DNA follows: TGTGCCAGCAGTTATGGCAGGGGGGACACTGAAGCTTTCTTT.

This clonotype was picked up many times. V and J are TRBV18 and TRBJ2-1, with D perhaps TRBD1 (5 bases). This CDR3 contains 15 residues. With 2 bases removed from V and 4 bases from J, the gap between germline ends came to 12 bases. Germline V gene sequence: CDR1 KGHSH, CDR2 LQKENI. In DNA form, the CDR3 reads TGTGCCAGCTCACCAAAAATAGCAGGGTACAATGAGCAGTTCTTC. Amino acids: CASSPKIAGYNEQFF.

The chain employs TRBV7-9 and TRBJ2-3, with D tentatively TRBD2 (6 bases). V was pared by 5 bases and J by 0 bases, with 21 bases between. Germline values: CDR1 SEHNR, CDR2 FQNEAQ (reference sequence). CDR3 length: 18 amino acids. CDR3 in amino acids: CASSPSAWDLYSTDTQYF. CDR3 nucleotides: TGTGCCAGCAGCCCCTCGGCGTGGGACTTGTATAGCACAGATACGCAGTATTTT.

This clonotype has a handful of counts. This chain connects TRBV3-1 to TRBJ2-6; D is tentatively TRBD1 or TRBD2 (5 bases each). Trimming cost V 8 bases and J 0 bases, with 5 bases left between them. Germline loops: CDR1 LGHDT, CDR2 YNNKEL (reference sequence). This CDR3 region has 13 residues. For the CDR3, the DNA is TGTGCCAGCGGGGGCTCTGGGGCCAACGTCCTGACTTTC. Its translation is CASGGSGANVLTF.

This clonotype was seen more than once but under ten times. The V gene is TRBV5-1, the J gene TRBJ2-1, with TRBD2 matching 10 bases. This CDR3 is 18 amino acids long. Per the germline V gene, CDR1 is SGHRS and CDR2 is YFSETQ. V shed 0 bases and J 2 bases; nucleotides not matched to a gene: 8. The CDR3 bases are TGCGCCAGCAGCTTGGGATTGACCGGGACTAGCGCCTACAATGAGCAGTTCTTC. This codes for CASSLGLTGTSAYNEQFF.

The gene calls are TRBV19 and TRBJ1-2; D gene ambiguous. The CDR3 sequence is 13 residues long. The ends were cut back, 7 bases at V and 9 bases at J, with 18 bases in the middle. Germline CDR1 LNHDA, CDR2 SQIVND (reference sequence). CDR3 amino acids: CASTSGRESSYTF. As DNA, the CDR3 is TGTGCCAGTACCTCGGGAAGGGAAAGTAGCTACACCTTC.

The chain has TRBV28 and TRBJ2-2; 7 bases are shared with TRBD2. CDR1 and CDR2 from the germline V gene are MDHEN and SYDVKM. The V segment lost 2 bases and the J segment 4 bases; nucleotides outside the gene matches: 4. The CDR3 has 15 residues. The CDR3 DNA sequence: TGTGCCAGCAGTTTACAGGGCGGGGGCACCGGGGAGCTGTTTTTT. This sequence encodes CASSLQGGGTGELFF.

This sequence joins TRBV6-9 and TRBJ1-2; TRBD1 agrees at 7 bases. Germline-derived CDR1 and CDR2 are MNHGY and SVAAGI. The V segment lost 3 bases and the J segment 2 bases; nucleotides outside the gene matches: 12. This CDR3 is 17 amino acids long. In DNA form, the CDR3 reads TGTGCCAGCAGTTACCAATGGGACAGAGCTTTCAACTATGGCTACACCTTC. Amino acids: CASSYQWDRAFNYGYTF.

This clonotype was found a few times. V is TRBV6-1 and J is TRBJ2-1; TRBD2 is a possible D gene (5 bases). Germline V CDR1 and CDR2: MNHNS, SASEGT. V lost 5 bases and J 4 bases, leaving 15 bases between the germline ends. CDR3 length equals 15 residues. The DNA of the CDR3 is TGTGCCAGCAGTTACAGCGGACTTCATTACAATGAGCAGTTCTTC. It is translated as CASSYSGLHYNEQFF.

This clonotype was recorded many times. The CDR3 loop is CASSPELGYSEQYF. The CDR3 bases are TGTGCCAGCAGCCCCGAGTTAGGATACAGTGAGCAGTACTTC. This chain uses TRBV3-1 with TRBJ2-7; D is undetermined. The CDR3 spans 14 residues. Germline V lookup: CDR1 LGHDT, CDR2 YNNKEL (reference sequence). The V end was cut by 4 bases, the J end by 7 bases, with 17 bases between.

This clonotype was counted between two and nine times. The V and J genes are TRBV7-2 and TRBJ1-4; TRBD1 matches 8 bases. This CDR3 comprises 14 residues. J gave up 6 bases and V 6 bases, and 6 bases lay outside the gene matches. Per germline, CDR1 SGHTA and CDR2 FQGNSA. CDR3 region: CASSRQGSDEKLFF. The CDR3 DNA reads as TGTGCCAGCAGTCGACAGGGGTCGGATGAAAAACTGTTTTTT.

For this clonotype: A much larger clone lies one base from this, so it may be a read error. The chain joins TRBV18 to TRBJ1-1, with D perhaps TRBD1 (5 bases). Germline CDR1 is KGHSH and CDR2 is LQKENI. This CDR3 region has 14 residues. The CDR3 bases are TGTGCCAGCTCACCAACGACAGTGAACACTGAAGCTCTCTTT. Its protein product is CASSPTTVNTEALF.

The rearrangement uses TRBV19 and TRBJ1-5; D remains ambiguous. This CDR3 is 16 amino acids long. The germline CDR1 and CDR2 sequences are LNHDA and SQIVND (reference sequence). V lost 8 bases, J lost 2 bases, and 19 bases lay in between. CDR3 region: CASGQGREVGNQPQHF. As DNA, the CDR3 is TGTGCCAGTGGGCAAGGAAGGGAAGTCGGCAATCAGCCCCAGCATTTT. Complete variable domain (other parts from reference TRBV19 and TRBJ1-5): DGGITQSPKYLFRKEGQNVTLSCEQNLNHDAMYWYRQDPGQGLRLIYYSQIVNDFQKGDIAEGYSVSREKKESFPLTVTSAQKNPTAFYLCASGQGREVGNQPQHFGDGTRLSIL.

This chain links TRBV28 with TRBJ2-1; 10 bases match TRBD1. Unmatched junction bases numbered 10, after V lost 3 bases and J lost 8 bases. CDR1 MDHEN and CDR2 SYDVKM come from the germline V gene. CDR3 length equals 16 residues. In DNA, the CDR3 is TGTGCCAGCAGTTTCCGGGACAGGGGATATGTCTATGAGCAGTTCTTC. Encoded protein: CASSFRDRGYVYEQFF.